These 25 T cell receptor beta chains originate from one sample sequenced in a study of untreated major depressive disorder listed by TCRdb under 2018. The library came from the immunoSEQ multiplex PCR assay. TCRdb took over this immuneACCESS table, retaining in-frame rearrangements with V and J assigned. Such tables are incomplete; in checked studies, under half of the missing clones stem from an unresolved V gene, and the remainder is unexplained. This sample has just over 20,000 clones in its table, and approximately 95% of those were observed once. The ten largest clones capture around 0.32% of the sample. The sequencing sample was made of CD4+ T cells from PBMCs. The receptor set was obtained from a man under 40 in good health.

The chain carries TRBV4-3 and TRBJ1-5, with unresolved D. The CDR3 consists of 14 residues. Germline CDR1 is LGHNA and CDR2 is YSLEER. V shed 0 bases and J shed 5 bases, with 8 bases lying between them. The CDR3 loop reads CASSQDLADQPQHF. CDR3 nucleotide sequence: TGCGCCAGCAGCCAAGATTTGGCAGATCAGCCCCAGCATTTT.

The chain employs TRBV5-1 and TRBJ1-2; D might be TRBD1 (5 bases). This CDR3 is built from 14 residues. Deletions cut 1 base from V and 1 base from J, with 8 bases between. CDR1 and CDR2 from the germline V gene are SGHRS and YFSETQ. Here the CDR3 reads CASSLYGGNYGYTF. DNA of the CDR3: TGCGCCAGCAGCTTGTACGGGGGTAACTATGGCTACACCTTC.

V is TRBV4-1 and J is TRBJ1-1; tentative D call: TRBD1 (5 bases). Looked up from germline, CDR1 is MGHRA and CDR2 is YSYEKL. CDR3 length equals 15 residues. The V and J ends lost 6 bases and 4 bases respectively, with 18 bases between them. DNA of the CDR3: TGCGCCAGCAGTCCCGTGGGACCCGCAAGCACTGAAGCTTTCTTT. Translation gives CASSPVGPASTEAFF.

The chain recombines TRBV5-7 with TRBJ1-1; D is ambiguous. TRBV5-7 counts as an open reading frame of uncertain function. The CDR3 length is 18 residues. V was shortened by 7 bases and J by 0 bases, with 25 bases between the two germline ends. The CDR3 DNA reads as TGTGCCAGCGTCGGAGGTGGACGGGCCGCTGCGATGAACACTGAAGCTTTCTTT. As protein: CASVGGGRAAAMNTEAFF.

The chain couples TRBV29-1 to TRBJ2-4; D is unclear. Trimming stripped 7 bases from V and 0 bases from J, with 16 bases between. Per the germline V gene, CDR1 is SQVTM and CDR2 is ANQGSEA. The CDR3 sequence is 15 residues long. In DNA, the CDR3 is TGCAGCGGCGGTGAGCCAGGAATAGCCAAAAACATTCAGTACTTC. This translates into CSGGEPGIAKNIQYF.

DNA for the CDR3: TGCGCCAGCAGCCAATTCCGGGCGGGAGGGTTTGAGCAGTACTTC. This codes for CASSQFRAGGFEQYF. This chain links TRBV4-1 with TRBJ2-7; 9 bases fit TRBD2. V gave up 2 bases and J gave up 7 bases; unmatched junction bases: 9. CDR1 is MGHRA, CDR2 YSYEKL, per germline. The CDR3 has 15 residues.

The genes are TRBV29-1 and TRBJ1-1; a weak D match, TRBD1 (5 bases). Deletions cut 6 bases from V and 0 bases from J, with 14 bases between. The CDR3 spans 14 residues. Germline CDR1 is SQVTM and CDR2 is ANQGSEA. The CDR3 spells CSVGTRGMNTEAFF. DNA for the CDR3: TGCAGCGTGGGGACCCGGGGCATGAACACTGAAGCTTTCTTT.

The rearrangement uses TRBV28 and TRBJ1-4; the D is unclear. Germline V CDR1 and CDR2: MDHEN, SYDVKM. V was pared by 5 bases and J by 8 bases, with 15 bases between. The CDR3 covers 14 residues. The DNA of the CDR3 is TGTGCCAGCAGTCCGCCGTCGCGTGGGGAAAAACTGTTTTTT. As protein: CASSPPSRGEKLFF.

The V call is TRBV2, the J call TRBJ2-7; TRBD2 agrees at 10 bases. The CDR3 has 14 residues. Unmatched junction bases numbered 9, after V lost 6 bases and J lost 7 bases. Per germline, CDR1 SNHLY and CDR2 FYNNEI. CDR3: CASSSSGSLAEQYF. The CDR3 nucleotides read TGTGCCAGCAGCTCTAGCGGGAGCTTGGCAGAGCAGTACTTC.

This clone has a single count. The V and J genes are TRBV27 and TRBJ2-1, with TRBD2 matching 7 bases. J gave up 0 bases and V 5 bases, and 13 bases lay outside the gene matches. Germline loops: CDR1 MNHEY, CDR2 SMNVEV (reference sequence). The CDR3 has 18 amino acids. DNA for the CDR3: TGTGCCAGCAGTAGGGCTAGCGGCAATCTAGCCTCCTACAATGAGCAGTTCTTC. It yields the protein CASSRASGNLASYNEQFF.

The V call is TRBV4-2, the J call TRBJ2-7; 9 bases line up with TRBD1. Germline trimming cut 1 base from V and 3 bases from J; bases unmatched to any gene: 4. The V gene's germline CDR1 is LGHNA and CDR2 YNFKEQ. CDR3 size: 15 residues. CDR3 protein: CASSQARTGDYEQYF. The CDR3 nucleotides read TGTGCCAGCAGCCAAGCGAGGACAGGGGACTACGAGCAGTACTTC.

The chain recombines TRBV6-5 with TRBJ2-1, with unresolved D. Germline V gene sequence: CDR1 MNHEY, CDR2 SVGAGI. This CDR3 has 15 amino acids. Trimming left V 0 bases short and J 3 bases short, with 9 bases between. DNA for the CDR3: TGTGCCAGCAGTTACTCGCCACGCATCTACAATGAGCAGTTCTTC. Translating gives CASSYSPRIYNEQFF.

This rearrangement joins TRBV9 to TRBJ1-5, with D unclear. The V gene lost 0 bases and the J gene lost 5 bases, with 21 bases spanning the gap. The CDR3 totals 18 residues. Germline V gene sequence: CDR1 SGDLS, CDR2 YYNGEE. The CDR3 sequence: CASSVGIEVRPSYQPQHF. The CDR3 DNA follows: TGTGCCAGCAGCGTAGGAATCGAAGTTAGGCCTTCCTATCAGCCCCAGCATTTT.

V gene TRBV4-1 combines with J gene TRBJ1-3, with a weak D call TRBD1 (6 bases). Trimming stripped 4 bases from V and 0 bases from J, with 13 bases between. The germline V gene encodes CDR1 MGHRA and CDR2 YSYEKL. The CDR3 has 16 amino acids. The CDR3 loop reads CASSPYRALSGNTIYF. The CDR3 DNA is TGCGCCAGCAGCCCCTACAGGGCCCTCTCTGGAAACACCATATATTTT.

The CDR3 DNA follows: TGTGCCAGCAGCCAGTCTCTCTACGAGCAGTACTTC. Translation: CASSQSLYEQYF. This sequence joins TRBV11-2 and TRBJ2-7, with no clear D. Per germline, CDR1 SGHAT and CDR2 FQNNGV. The CDR3 has 12 residues. The germline V and J ends were trimmed by 5 bases and 3 bases, with 8 bases remaining between them.

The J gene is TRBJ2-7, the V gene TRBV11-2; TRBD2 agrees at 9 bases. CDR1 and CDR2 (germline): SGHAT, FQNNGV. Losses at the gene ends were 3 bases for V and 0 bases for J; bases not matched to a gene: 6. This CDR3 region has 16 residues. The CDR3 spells CASSFFLAGSSYEQYF. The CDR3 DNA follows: TGTGCCAGCAGCTTTTTTCTAGCGGGAAGCTCCTACGAGCAGTACTTC.

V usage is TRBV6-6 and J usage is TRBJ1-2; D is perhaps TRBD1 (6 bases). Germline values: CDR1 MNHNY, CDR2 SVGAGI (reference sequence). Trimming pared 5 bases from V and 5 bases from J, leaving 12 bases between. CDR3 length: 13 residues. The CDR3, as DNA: TGTGCCAGCAGTCCTGGACAGTCATATGGCTACACCTTC. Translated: CASSPGQSYGYTF.

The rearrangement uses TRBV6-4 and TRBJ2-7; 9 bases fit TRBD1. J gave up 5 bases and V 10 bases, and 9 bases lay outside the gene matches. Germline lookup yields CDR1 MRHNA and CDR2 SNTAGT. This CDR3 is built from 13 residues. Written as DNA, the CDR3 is TGTGCCACCACCGGACAGGGGAAGAACGAGCAGTACTTC. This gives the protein CATTGQGKNEQYF.

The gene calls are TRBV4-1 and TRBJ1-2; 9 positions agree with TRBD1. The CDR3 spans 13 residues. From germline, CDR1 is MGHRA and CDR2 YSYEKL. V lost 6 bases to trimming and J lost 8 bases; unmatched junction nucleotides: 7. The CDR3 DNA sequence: TGCGCCAGCAGGGGACAGGGAGGGTACGGCTACACCTTC. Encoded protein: CASRGQGGYGYTF.

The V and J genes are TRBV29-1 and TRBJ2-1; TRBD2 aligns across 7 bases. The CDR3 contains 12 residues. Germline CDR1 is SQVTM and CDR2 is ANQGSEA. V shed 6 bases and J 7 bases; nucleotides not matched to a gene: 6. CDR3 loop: CSVPGLGNEQFF. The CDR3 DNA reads TGCAGCGTCCCCGGACTAGGGAATGAGCAGTTCTTC.

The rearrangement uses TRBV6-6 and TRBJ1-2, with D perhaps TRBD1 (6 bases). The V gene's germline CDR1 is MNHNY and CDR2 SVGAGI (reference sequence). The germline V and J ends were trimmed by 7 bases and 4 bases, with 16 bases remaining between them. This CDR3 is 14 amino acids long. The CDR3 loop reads CASKKAEGGYGYTF. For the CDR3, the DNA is TGTGCCAGCAAAAAGGCGGAGGGGGGCTATGGCTACACCTTC.

CDR3 sequence (DNA): TGCGCCAGCAGCCAGGATACCCTCCGGGACTTGACCTACGAGCAGTACTTC. It encodes CASSQDTLRDLTYEQYF. This rearrangement joins TRBV4-3 to TRBJ2-7; tentative D call: TRBD2 (6 bases). The CDR3 contains 17 residues. V lost 3 bases and J lost 2, with 20 bases in between. Germline V gives CDR1 LGHNA, CDR2 YSLEER.

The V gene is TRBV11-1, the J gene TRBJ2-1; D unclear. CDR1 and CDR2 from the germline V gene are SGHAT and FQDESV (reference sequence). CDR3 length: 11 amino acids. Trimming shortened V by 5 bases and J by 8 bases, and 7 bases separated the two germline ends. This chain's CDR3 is CASSPGDEQFF. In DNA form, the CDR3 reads TGTGCCAGCAGCCCGGGTGATGAGCAGTTCTTC.

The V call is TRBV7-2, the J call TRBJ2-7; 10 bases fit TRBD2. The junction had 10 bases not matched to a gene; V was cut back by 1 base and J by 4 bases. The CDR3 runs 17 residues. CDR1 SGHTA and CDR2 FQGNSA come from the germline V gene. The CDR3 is CASSLGAGNSGRYEQYF. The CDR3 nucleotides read TGTGCCAGCAGCTTAGGGGCAGGGAATAGCGGGAGGTACGAGCAGTACTTC.

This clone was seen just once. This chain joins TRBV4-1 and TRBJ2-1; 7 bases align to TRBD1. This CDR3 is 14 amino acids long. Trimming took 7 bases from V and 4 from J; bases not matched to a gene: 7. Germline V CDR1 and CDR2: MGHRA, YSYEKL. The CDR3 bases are TGCGCCAGCACCCAGGGGGACCTGTACAATGAGCAGTTCTTC. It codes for CASTQGDLYNEQFF.